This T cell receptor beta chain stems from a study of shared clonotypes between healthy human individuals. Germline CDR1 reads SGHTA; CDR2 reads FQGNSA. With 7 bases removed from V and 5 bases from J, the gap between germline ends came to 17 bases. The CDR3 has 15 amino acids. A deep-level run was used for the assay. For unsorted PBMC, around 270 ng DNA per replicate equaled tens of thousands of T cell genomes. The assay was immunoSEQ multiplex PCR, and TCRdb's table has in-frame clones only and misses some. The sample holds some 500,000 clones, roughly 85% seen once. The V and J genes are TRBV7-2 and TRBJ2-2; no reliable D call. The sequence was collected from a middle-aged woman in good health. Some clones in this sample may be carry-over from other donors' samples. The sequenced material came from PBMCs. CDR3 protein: CASTEPGPRTGELFF. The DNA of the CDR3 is TGTGCCAGCACCGAACCGGGCCCAAGGACCGGGGAGCTGTTTTTT.